This TCR beta chain emerged from a study of T-cell memory formation after mild COVID-19. A single record per CDR3 protein comes from TCRdb applying MiXCR to the 5' RACE reads. The repertoire holds about 350,000 distinct CDR3 sequences, with about an eighth as singletons. The sequenced sample consisted of PBMCs or a T cell subset sorted from them (not recorded which). This clonotype originated in a man younger than 35 who had mild COVID-19 (a few samples of this study predate the infection). Cell type and time point are not known.

The CDR3 bases are TGTGCCAGCAATCCGGGACAGGGGGCGGGTGAGCAGTTCTTC. Its protein is CASNPGQGAGEQFF. V gene TRBV19 combines with J gene TRBJ2-1; TRBD1 matches at 12 bases. The CDR3 loop spans 14 amino acids. J was trimmed by 9 bases and V by 9 bases; bases with no gene match: 9. Germline assignment: CDR1 LNHDA and CDR2 SQIVND (reference sequence).